Described below is a single TCR beta chain sequence and its context. This entry belongs to a study of T cell repertoires in cytomegalovirus infection. TCRdb reprocessed the reads via MiXCR and lists one record per CDR3 protein. The data show a few hundred thousand distinct CDR3 sequences, over 20% seen once. There are 14 residues in the CDR3. V was clipped by 8 bases and J by 1 base, with 14 bases between them. CDR1 is SEHNR, CDR2 FQNEAQ, per germline (reference sequence). J is TRBJ2-5 and V is TRBV7-9, with D perhaps matching TRBD2 (5 bases). What was sequenced was CD8+ T cells from PBMCs. The source of this sequence is a human donor in good health (CMV status not recorded). Some clones in this sample may be carry-over from other donors' samples. CDR3 bases: TGTGCCAGCTCCTCCCCGGGGTCCCAAGAGACCCAGTACTTC. This sequence encodes CASSSPGSQETQYF.